Following are 16 T cell receptor beta chains from one sample sequenced in a study of memory CD4+ T cells and cytomegalovirus serostatus. Measured with immunoSEQ multiplex PCR; TCRdb has only the in-frame clones, and not every one. The table has fewer than 35,000 clones, more than 70% seen once. The sort gate was single viable CD3+CD4+CD8-CD45RO+ cells for memory CD4+ T cells. Sequenced input: memory CD4+ T cells from blood. The receptors here all came from an adult in good health and CMV-seronegative.

This chain joins TRBV2 and TRBJ1-1, with TRBD1 matching over 7 bases. V lost 1 base to trimming and J lost 0 bases; unmatched junction nucleotides: 2. The CDR3 length is 15 residues. Germline V gives CDR1 SNHLY, CDR2 FYNNEI. CDR3 nucleotides: TGTGCCAGCAGTGAAGGGGGACAGATGAACACTGAAGCTTTCTTT. Translation gives CASSEGGQMNTEAFF.

This clone was recorded only once. V is TRBV6-5 and J is TRBJ1-2; possible D gene TRBD1, 5 bases. The V end lost 4 bases, the J end lost 4 bases, and 10 bases lay between the germline ends. This CDR3 has 13 residues. Germline V gives CDR1 MNHEY, CDR2 SVGAGI. CDR3 nucleotide sequence: TGTGCCAGCAGTTCATGGGACGGCTATGGCTACACCTTC. Its protein product is CASSSWDGYGYTF.

This rearrangement joins TRBV6-5 to TRBJ1-1, with a weak D call TRBD1 (5 bases). The CDR3 has 12 residues. V lost 2 bases and J lost 11, with 12 bases in between. Per the germline V gene, CDR1 is MNHEY and CDR2 is SVGAGI. CDR3 bases: TGTGCCAGCAGTTACCCCCCGGACAAGGCTTTCTTT. Protein: CASSYPPDKAFF.

The V call is TRBV6-6, the J call TRBJ1-1; D is unclear. Per the germline V gene, CDR1 is MNHNY and CDR2 is SVGAGI (reference sequence). Trimming left V 7 bases short and J 5 bases short, with 17 bases between. The CDR3 sequence is 14 residues long. CDR3 sequence (DNA): TGTGCCAGCACCCCGTATCAAGGATCGACTGAAGCTTTCTTT. Translated, it gives CASTPYQGSTEAFF.

The gene calls are TRBV9 and TRBJ2-1; TRBD1 is a possible D gene (5 bases). V was cut by 0 bases and J by 0 bases, with 10 bases left in between. CDR3 length: 16 amino acids. The germline gives CDR1 SGDLS, CDR2 YYNGEE. The DNA of the CDR3 is TGTGCCAGCAGCGTAGCAGGGTCCCGCTCCTACAATGAGCAGTTCTTC. Residues: CASSVAGSRSYNEQFF.

The V and J genes are TRBV27 and TRBJ2-3; D remains ambiguous. Germline lookup yields CDR1 MNHEY and CDR2 SMNVEV (reference sequence). V was pared by 2 bases and J by 8 bases, with 11 bases between. This CDR3 is built from 13 residues. Here the CDR3 reads CASSLDGISTQYF. The CDR3 nucleotides read TGTGCCAGCAGTTTAGACGGCATAAGTACGCAGTATTTT.

The chain joins TRBV7-2 to TRBJ2-3; D is undetermined. With 5 bases removed from V and 5 bases from J, the gap between germline ends came to 14 bases. The CDR3 extends over 14 amino acids. CDR1 is SGHTA and CDR2 is FQGNSA in the germline V gene. Written as DNA, the CDR3 is TGTGCCAGCAGCCCCAGCCGGCTTGGAGATACGCAGTATTTT. It translates to CASSPSRLGDTQYF.

The CDR3 DNA reads TGTGCCAGCAGTTACTCGACAGGGGGCTACACCGGGGAGCTGTTTTTT. As protein: CASSYSTGGYTGELFF. The chain uses TRBV6-5 and TRBJ2-2; 10 bases map to TRBD1. Germline CDR1 MNHEY, CDR2 SVGAGI. Losses at the gene ends were 0 bases for V and 3 bases for J; bases not matched to a gene: 1. This CDR3 is 16 amino acids long.

V is TRBV7-9 and J is TRBJ2-5; D is ambiguous. CDR1 is SEHNR and CDR2 is FQNEAQ in the germline V gene (reference sequence). The V gene lost 2 bases and the J gene lost 5 bases, with 9 bases spanning the gap. The CDR3 covers 13 residues. The CDR3 here is CASSLFRQETQYF. CDR3 bases: TGTGCCAGCAGCTTATTCCGTCAGGAGACCCAGTACTTC.

This clone was counted only a few times. V is TRBV4-2 and J is TRBJ1-4; D unclear. The V and J ends lost 4 bases and 7 bases respectively, with 13 bases between them. Germline V lookup: CDR1 LGHNA, CDR2 YNFKEQ. There are 14 residues in the CDR3. The CDR3 protein is CASSPADGGEKLFF. CDR3 nucleotides: TGTGCCAGCAGCCCAGCGGACGGAGGTGAAAAACTGTTTTTT.

This chain links TRBV7-9 with TRBJ2-7; no clear D. The germline V gene has CDR1 SEHNR and CDR2 FQNEAQ (reference sequence). V was clipped by 1 base and J by 2 bases, with 9 bases between them. The length of the CDR3 is 14 residues. CDR3 sequence reads: CASSLVSAAYEQYF. CDR3 in DNA: TGTGCCAGCAGCTTAGTTTCGGCAGCCTACGAGCAGTACTTC.

The chain uses TRBV7-8 and TRBJ1-1; no clear D gene. Germline CDR1 SGHVS, CDR2 FQNEAQ. V gave up 5 bases and J gave up 7 bases, with 11 bases separating them. This CDR3 comprises 12 residues. The CDR3 DNA reads as TGTGCCAGCAGCCAAGACAATTTTGAAGCTTTCTTT. The encoded protein is CASSQDNFEAFF.

The rearrangement uses TRBV18 and TRBJ2-2; maybe TRBD1 (5 bases). Germline V CDR1 and CDR2: KGHSH, LQKENI. CDR3 length equals 16 residues. Trimming shortened V by 1 base and J by 6 bases, and 15 bases separated the two germline ends. In nucleotides, the CDR3 is TGTGCCAGCTCACCACGGACACAGGCCGATTCCGGGGAGCTGTTTTTT. Translating it yields CASSPRTQADSGELFF. Full variable domain (outside the CDR3, taken from reference TRBV18 and TRBJ2-2): NAGVMQNPRHLVRRRGQEARLRCSPMKGHSHVYWYRQLPEEGLKFMVYLQKENIIDESGMPKERFSAEFPKEGPSILRIQQVVRGDSAAYFCASSPRTQADSGELFFGEGSRLTVL.

This clone was observed once. The chain links TRBV4-1 to TRBJ1-4, with 7 bases aligning to TRBD1. The CDR3 length is 14 residues. Looked up from germline, CDR1 is MGHRA and CDR2 is YSYEKL. Losses at the gene ends were 3 bases for V and 7 bases for J; bases not matched to a gene: 5. The chain's CDR3 is CASSHGQGGEKLFF. The CDR3 region has the DNA TGCGCCAGCAGCCATGGGCAGGGGGGTGAAAAACTGTTTTTT.

The V call is TRBV5-6, the J call TRBJ2-3; 12 bases are shared with TRBD2. J lost 8 bases, V lost 0 bases, and 10 bases had no gene match. Germline V gene data show CDR1 as SGHDT and CDR2 as YYEEEE. The CDR3 is 17 residues long. CDR3 protein: CASSLVASGGAEITQYF. The CDR3 region has the DNA TGTGCCAGCAGCTTGGTCGCTAGCGGGGGGGCGGAGATTACGCAGTATTTT.

The rearrangement links TRBV30 to TRBJ1-5, with TRBD1 matching 10 bases. Germline trimming cut 5 bases from V and 6 bases from J; bases unmatched to any gene: 4. Germline V gene data show CDR1 as GTSNPN and CDR2 as SVGIG (reference sequence). The CDR3 consists of 13 residues. The CDR3 DNA sequence: TGTGCCTGGGCGACAGGGGGCCTTCAGCCCCAGCATTTT. Amino acid sequence: CAWATGGLQPQHF.